This T cell receptor beta chain comes out of a study of response to subunit inactivated influenza vaccine. Whole-study results and caveats: Every seasonal influenza vaccination brings in few new T cells, the authors suggested.

TCRdb redid the calling of the RT-PCR reads with MiXCR, one entry per CDR3 protein. The table lists 300,000 to 350,000 distinct CDR3 sequences, less than 25% of them singletons. Comments on this clonotype: The antigen is not known.

This receptor was identified in a man aged 45-69 years who received an inactivated influenza vaccine. The source was PBMCs from blood, collected approximately 20 months after vaccination.

The CDR3 spells CASQDLGSYNEQFF. DNA for the CDR3: TGTGCCAGCCAGGACCTAGGCTCCTACAATGAGCAGTTCTTC. The V call is TRBV6-2 or TRBV6-3, the J call TRBJ2-1, with D hard to call. V was cut by 8 bases and J by 0 bases, with 11 bases left in between. The CDR3 is 14 residues long. The germline gives CDR1 MNHEY, CDR2 SVGEGT.